Following are 4 T cell receptor beta chains from one sample sequenced in a study of blood T cell repertoires in COVID-19. Assay used: immunoSEQ multiplex PCR; TCRdb lists only in-frame clones, some missing. The repertoire consists of a few hundred thousand clones, with roughly 87% occurring once and the leading ten covering around 0.8%. Sequencing was performed on peripheral blood. Receptors were obtained from a woman aged 25-40 years with acute or convalescent COVID-19.

The chain uses TRBV9 and TRBJ1-2; tentative D call: TRBD1 (5 bases). The germline V and J ends were trimmed by 4 bases and 0 bases, with 10 bases remaining between them. Germline CDR1 SGDLS, CDR2 YYNGEE. This CDR3 contains 14 residues. CDR3 in DNA: TGTGCCAGCAGCCCAGCGACAGCTAACTATGGCTACACCTTC. Translating gives CASSPATANYGYTF.

J is TRBJ2-5 and V is TRBV5-1, with no clear D. Per the germline V gene, CDR1 is SGHRS and CDR2 is YFSETQ. This CDR3 region has 12 residues. Trimming took off 0 bases at V and 5 bases at J, with 5 bases between the two ends. The DNA for the CDR3 is TGCGCCAGCAGCTTGGCCGAGGAGACCCAGTACTTC. Encoded protein: CASSLAEETQYF. Combining the CDR3 with reference TRBV5-1 and TRBJ2-5 gives the whole variable domain KAGVTQTPRYLIKTRGQQVTLSCSPISGHRSVSWYQQTPGQGLQFLFEYFSETQRNKGNFPGRFSGRQFSNSRSEMNVSTLELGDSALYLCASSLAEETQYFGPGTRLLVL.

The chain recombines TRBV29-1 with TRBJ1-1, with 10 bases matching TRBD1. Germline values: CDR1 SQVTM, CDR2 ANQGSEA. V lost 5 bases to trimming and J lost 5 bases; unmatched junction nucleotides: 14. This CDR3 is 16 amino acids long. CDR3 nucleotides: TGCAGCGTTAAAGGGACAGGGGCCCTATCCGCAACTGAAGCTTTCTTT. Translating gives CSVKGTGALSATEAFF.

The chain combines TRBV30 with TRBJ1-2; the match to TRBD1 covers 11 bases. The CDR3 is 14 residues long. V shed 3 bases and J 7 bases; nucleotides not matched to a gene: 7. CDR1 and CDR2 (germline): GTSNPN, SVGIG (reference sequence). In DNA, the CDR3 is TGTGCCTGGAGGGCGGACAGGGGGCTAGGTGGCTACACCTTC. Translating it yields CAWRADRGLGGYTF.